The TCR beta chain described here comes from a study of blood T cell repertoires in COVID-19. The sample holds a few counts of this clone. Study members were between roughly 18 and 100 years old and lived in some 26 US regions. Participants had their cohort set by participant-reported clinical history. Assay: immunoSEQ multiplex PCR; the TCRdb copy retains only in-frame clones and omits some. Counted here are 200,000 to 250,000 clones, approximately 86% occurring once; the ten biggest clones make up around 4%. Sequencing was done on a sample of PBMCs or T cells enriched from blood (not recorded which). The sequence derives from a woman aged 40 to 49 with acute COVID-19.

Written as DNA, the CDR3 is TGTGCCAGCATGTCACAGATCACTCAGCCCCAGCATTTT. Protein sequence: CASMSQITQPQHF. The chain is built from TRBV12-3 or TRBV12-4 and TRBJ1-5; the D is unclear. V was pared by 7 bases and J by 6 bases, with 13 bases between. The CDR3 consists of 13 residues.